Listed below are T cell receptor beta chains from one sample, sequenced in a study of PD-L1 blockade in urothelial cancer. The repertoire was sequenced with immunoSEQ multiplex PCR; TCRdb's copy has only in-frame clones and lacks some. The data hold 68,000 or so clones, with 75% to 85% observed a single time. The sequenced sample was PBMCs, obtained around atezolizumab (anti-PD-L1) treatment. The receptors derive from a man between 65 and 85 years old with urothelial cancer. CDR3s include the opening cysteine and the closing phenylalanine or tryptophan. A D gene is named only where the DNA matches it firmly. Size tells how often a clone was seen (once, few, many) or the class of an expanded clone, and some rows leave it out.

v_call	clone_size	d_call	j_call	cdr3_nt	cdr3_aa
TRBV10-3	NA	TRBD1	TRBJ1-2	TGTGCCATCAGTGAGTCGAGCGGTCGGGACAGGGGGCTTGGCTACACCTTC	CAISESSGRDRGLGYTF
TRBV6-6	NA	TRBD1	TRBJ1-6	TGTGCCAGCATTTCGACAGGGAATAACTCACCCCTCCACTTT	CASISTGNNSPLHF
TRBV2	NA	TRBD1	TRBJ1-2	TGTGCCAGCACCCTGGACAGGAACTATGGCTACACCTTC	CASTLDRNYGYTF
TRBV7-3	NA	NA	TRBJ2-5	TGTGCCAGCAGTCTACTCGGGGGTTCTGGAGAGACCCAGTACTTC	CASSLLGGSGETQYF
TRBV19	NA	NA	TRBJ1-2	TGTGCCAGTAGTATAAGAGCGGGCACCATTAACTATGGCTACACCTTC	CASSIRAGTINYGYTF
TRBV6-5	NA	TRBD2	TRBJ2-7	TGTGCCAGCAGTTACTCGCCGCGGGGGTTGTCTTACGAGCAGTACTTC	CASSYSPRGLSYEQYF
TRBV11-3	NA	TRBD2	TRBJ2-5	TGTGCCAGCAGCAAAGAGGGGCTAGCGGGGGGCCCTGGTAAAGAGACCCAGTACTTC	CASSKEGLAGGPGKETQYF
TRBV6-5	many	NA	TRBJ1-5	TGTGCCAGCTGGGGAGATAATAGCAATCAGCCCCAGCATTTT	CASWGDNSNQPQHF
TRBV7-3	NA	NA	TRBJ1-2	TGTGCCAGCAGCTTAGGAGGAAGCGAGGGCTATGGCTACACCTTC	CASSLGGSEGYGYTF
TRBV5-1	NA	NA	TRBJ1-3	TGCGCCAGCAGCTTGGGGGGAGCCTCTGGAAACACCATATATTTT	CASSLGGASGNTIYF
TRBV5-1	once	TRBD2	TRBJ2-1	TGCGCCAGCAGCTTGGCAGGGACTAGTGGGCTAAATGAGCAGTTCTTC	CASSLAGTSGLNEQFF
TRBV5-1	NA	TRBD1	TRBJ2-1	TGCGCCAGCAGCTTGATGGGTTGGGGACAGGGGGTGTCCGAGCAGTTCTTC	CASSLMGWGQGVSEQFF
TRBV18	NA	TRBD1	TRBJ1-1	TGTGCCAGCTCGCTCGACAGGGGAGATGAAGCTTTCTTT	CASSLDRGDEAFF
TRBV18	NA	NA	TRBJ2-6	TGTGCCAGCTCACCCTATCGCCCCTCTGGGGCCAACGTCCTGACTTTC	CASSPYRPSGANVLTF
TRBV25-1	NA	TRBD1	TRBJ1-5	TGTGCCAGCGACAGGGACAATCAGCCCCAGCATTTT	CASDRDNQPQHF
TRBV2	NA	NA	TRBJ1-1	TGTGCCAGCAGAGCCCCGGGTCCCACTGAAGCTTTCTTT	CASRAPGPTEAFF
TRBV2	once	TRBD1	TRBJ2-7	TGTGCCAGCAGGAGGACAGGGGGGACCTACGAGCAGTACTTC	CASRRTGGTYEQYF
TRBV9	NA	NA	TRBJ1-2	TGTGCCAGCAGCGTAGGTAGGGAGCGGTATGGCTACACCTTC	CASSVGRERYGYTF
TRBV19	NA	NA	TRBJ1-5	TGTGCCAGTAGTATGGAAGGGGCTGGCGACAATCAGCCCCAGCATTTT	CASSMEGAGDNQPQHF
TRBV5-1	NA	TRBD1	TRBJ1-6	TGCGCCAGCAGCTGGGACAGTAATTCACCCCTCCACTTT	CASSWDSNSPLHF
TRBV2	NA	TRBD1	TRBJ1-1	TGTGCCAGCAGTGAACAGGGGGCGAACACTGAAGCTTTCTTT	CASSEQGANTEAFF
TRBV2	NA	TRBD1	TRBJ2-5	TGTGCCAGCAGGACCCAGGGGGTTGGGGAGACCCAGTACTTC	CASRTQGVGETQYF
TRBV7-2	NA	TRBD1	TRBJ2-7	TGTGCCAGCAGGGGACAGGCAAACTCCTACGAGCAGTACTTC	CASRGQANSYEQYF
TRBV5-1	NA	TRBD1	TRBJ2-5	TGCGCCAGCACGCAGGGGGCGCCACAAGAGACCCAGTACTTC	CASTQGAPQETQYF
TRBV6-4	NA	NA	TRBJ1-6	TGTGCCAGCAGTGACTCTGGCAGTTCACCCCTCCACTTT	CASSDSGSSPLHF
TRBV5-1	few	NA	TRBJ1-1	TGCGCCAGCAGCTCTCTACCAGGGAACACTGAAGCTTTCTTT	CASSSLPGNTEAFF
TRBV5-6	NA	NA	TRBJ2-1	TGTGCCAGCAGCCGAGGACTCGAGCAGTATACCTACAATGAGCAGTTCTTC	CASSRGLEQYTYNEQFF
TRBV4-3	NA	TRBD1	TRBJ1-4	TGCGCCAGCAGCCAAGGAGGACAGGGGAGAGGTGAAAAACTGTTTTTT	CASSQGGQGRGEKLFF
TRBV2	few	NA	TRBJ2-4	TGTGCCAGCAGTGAAGTCGGTATAGCCAAAAACATTCAGTACTTC	CASSEVGIAKNIQYF
TRBV6-5	NA	NA	TRBJ1-1	TGTGCCAGCAGTCTACAGGGCCGGACTGAAGCTTTCTTT	CASSLQGRTEAFF
TRBV9	once	NA	TRBJ2-1	TGTGCCAGCAGCGTAGATGTAAACTTGGGGGCGGGTTGGGGCCGCTCCTACAATGAGCAGTTCTTC	CASSVDVNLGAGWGRSYNEQFF
TRBV7-3	NA	TRBD2	TRBJ2-3	TGTGCCAGCAGCTTAAGTGGGACTAGCGGGTATGGTACGCAGTATTTT	CASSLSGTSGYGTQYF
TRBV7-2	NA	NA	TRBJ2-7	TGTGCCAGCAGCTCCGCAGGTTCCTACGAGCAGTACTTC	CASSSAGSYEQYF
TRBV27	NA	NA	TRBJ2-3	TGTGCCAGCAGTTTAAGTGGTGGGACTCTAGGGGATACGCAGTATTTT	CASSLSGGTLGDTQYF